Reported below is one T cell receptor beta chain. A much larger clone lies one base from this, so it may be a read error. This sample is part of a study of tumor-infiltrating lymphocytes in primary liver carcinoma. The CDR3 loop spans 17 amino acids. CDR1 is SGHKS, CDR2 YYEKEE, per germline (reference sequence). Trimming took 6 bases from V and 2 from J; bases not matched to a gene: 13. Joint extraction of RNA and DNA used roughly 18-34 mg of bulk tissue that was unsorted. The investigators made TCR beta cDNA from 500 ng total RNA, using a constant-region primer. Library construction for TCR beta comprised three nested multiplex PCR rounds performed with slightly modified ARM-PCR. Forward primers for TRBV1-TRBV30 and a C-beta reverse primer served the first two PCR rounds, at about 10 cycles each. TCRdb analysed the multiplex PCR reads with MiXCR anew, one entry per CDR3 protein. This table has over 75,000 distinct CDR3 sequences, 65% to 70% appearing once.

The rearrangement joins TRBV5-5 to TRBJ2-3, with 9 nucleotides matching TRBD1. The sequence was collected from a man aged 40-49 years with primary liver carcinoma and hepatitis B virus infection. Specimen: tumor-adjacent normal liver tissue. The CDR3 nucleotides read TGTGCCAGCAACCCCAGGGGGGGACAGGGAAACACAGATACGCAGTATTTT. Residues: CASNPRGGQGNTDTQYF.